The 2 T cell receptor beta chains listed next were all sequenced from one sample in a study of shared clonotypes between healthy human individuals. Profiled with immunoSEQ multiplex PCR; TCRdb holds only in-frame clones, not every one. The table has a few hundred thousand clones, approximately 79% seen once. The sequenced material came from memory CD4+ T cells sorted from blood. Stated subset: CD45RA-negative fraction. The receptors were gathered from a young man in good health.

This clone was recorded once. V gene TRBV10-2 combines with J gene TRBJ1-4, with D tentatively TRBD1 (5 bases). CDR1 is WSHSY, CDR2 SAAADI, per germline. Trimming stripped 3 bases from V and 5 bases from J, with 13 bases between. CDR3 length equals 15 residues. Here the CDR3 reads CASSDSRTWNEKLFF. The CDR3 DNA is TGCGCCAGCAGTGACTCGCGGACATGGAATGAAAAACTGTTTTTT.

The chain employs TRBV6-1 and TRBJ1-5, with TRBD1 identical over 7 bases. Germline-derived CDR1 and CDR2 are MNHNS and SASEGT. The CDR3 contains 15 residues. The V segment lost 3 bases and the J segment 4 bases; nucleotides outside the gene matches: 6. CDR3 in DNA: TGTGCCAGCAGTGACGAGGGGGCGGGGAATCAGCCCCAGCATTTT. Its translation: CASSDEGAGNQPQHF.